The rows below give T cell receptor beta chains drawn from one sample of a study of blood T cells in healthy people across ages. TCRdb reprocessed the 5' RACE reads with MiXCR, giving one entry per CDR3 protein. The sample has under 1 million distinct CDR3 sequences; under 45% are singletons. The specimen sequenced was blood. Source of these receptors: a man aged 60-69 years in good health. CDR3s include the opening cysteine and the closing phenylalanine or tryptophan. Each record gives: clone size, J gene, V gene, D gene, CDR3 DNA, CDR3 protein. The D gene is left open where the match is weak. Clone size is not always given. Where it is, it says once, few, many or a class for expanded clones.

>NA|TRBJ2-7|TRBV30|NA
TGTGCCTGGAAAACACCAGGATTAACCTACGAGCAGTACTTC
CAWKTPGLTYEQYF
>NA|TRBJ2-7|TRBV6-5|TRBD2
TGTGCCAGCACCCAAGGGACTAGCTTTGCCTACGAGCAGTACTTC
CASTQGTSFAYEQYF
>few|TRBJ2-3|TRBV4-1|TRBD2
TGCGCCAGCAGCCAAAAGTTTCTAGCGGGGCACCTTAACCGGGGGGATACGCAGTATTTT
CASSQKFLAGHLNRGDTQYF
>NA|TRBJ1-4|TRBV28|TRBD1
TGTGCCAGCAGAGACAACAGGGGTCTAAATGAAAAACTGTTTTTT
CASRDNRGLNEKLFF
>NA|TRBJ2-5|TRBV5-4|NA
TGTGCCAGCAGCTTGAAAGTGCGGTTGCCTCAAGAGACCCAGTACTTC
CASSLKVRLPQETQYF
>few|TRBJ2-1|TRBV9|NA
TGTGCCAGCAGCGTAGGTCAGGGAACCGATGAGCAGTTCTTC
CASSVGQGTDEQFF
>NA|TRBJ2-5|TRBV6-2/TRBV6-3|TRBD1
TGTGCCAGCAGTACCGGGACAGCGAGGGTGGAGCAGTACTTC
CASSTGTARVEQYF
>NA|TRBJ2-2|TRBV11-2|TRBD1
TGTGCCAGCAGCTTACTCTACCGGACAGGAAGAAACACCGGGGAGCTGTTTTTT
CASSLLYRTGRNTGELFF
>NA|TRBJ2-7|TRBV5-1|TRBD1
TGCGCCAGCAGCACGGACAGGCCCGACTACGAGCAGTACTTC
CASSTDRPDYEQYF
>NA|TRBJ2-3|TRBV20-1|TRBD2
TGCAGTGCTATAAGCGGGGCACCTCCTTGGACGCAGTATTTT
CSAISGAPPWTQYF
>NA|TRBJ1-2|TRBV12-3/TRBV12-4|NA
TGTGCCAGCAGCTGGAGTAACTATGGCTACACCTTC
CASSWSNYGYTF
>once|TRBJ1-6|TRBV28|TRBD1
TGTGCCAGCCGACAGGGGGCAAGACCCCTCCACTTT
CASRQGARPLHF
>NA|TRBJ1-2|TRBV7-9|TRBD1
TGTGCCAGCAGCCCCCGGACAGGGGGGATAGGTGGCTACACCTTC
CASSPRTGGIGGYTF
>few|TRBJ2-3|TRBV7-2|NA
TGTGCCAGCAGCTTAAGTCCAGCCGCAACAGATACGCAGTATTTT
CASSLSPAATDTQYF
>few|TRBJ2-7|TRBV13|TRBD1
TGTGCCAGCAGCTCAACAGGGGAACAGACCTACGAGCAGTACTTC
CASSSTGEQTYEQYF
>few|TRBJ2-5|TRBV5-1|TRBD1
TGCGCCAGCTCCGGACAGGGGAAGACCCAGTACTTC
CASSGQGKTQYF
>few|TRBJ2-7|TRBV27|TRBD1
TGTGCCAGCACAACCGGGACAGGGTTTGAGCAGTACTTC
CASTTGTGFEQYF
>few|TRBJ2-1|TRBV4-1|NA
TGCGCCAGCAGCCGAAGTGCTGGCGCATTTCAGGATGAGCAGTTCTTC
CASSRSAGAFQDEQFF
>NA|TRBJ2-5|TRBV6-2/TRBV6-3|NA
TGTGCCAGTACCGTGCGGGATGACCCAGAGACCCAGTACTTC
CASTVRDDPETQYF
>NA|TRBJ2-7|TRBV5-1|NA
TGCGCCAGCAGCTCCTTCCGGGACGGAAACTACGAGCAGTACTTC
CASSSFRDGNYEQYF
>NA|TRBJ2-5|TRBV5-1|TRBD1
TGCGCCAGCAGCTTGGGGACAGGGGGGCAGATCCTCCAAGAGACCCAGAACTTC
CASSLGTGGQILQETQNF
>NA|TRBJ2-5|TRBV12-3/TRBV12-4|TRBD1
TGTGCCAGCAGCTGGAGAACGGGACAGCAAGAGACCCAGTACTTC
CASSWRTGQQETQYF
>few|TRBJ1-6|TRBV9|NA
TGTGCCAGCAGCCAGGACATGGGTAATTCACCCCTCCACTTT
CASSQDMGNSPLHF
>NA|TRBJ2-7|TRBV5-1|NA
TGCGCCAGCAGGGGATTAACTGGGGCCGACGAGCAGTACTTC
CASRGLTGADEQYF
>many|TRBJ2-5|TRBV7-2|TRBD2
TGTGCCAGCAGCACGGGGGGTTACCAAGAGACCCAGTACTTC
CASSTGGYQETQYF
>NA|TRBJ1-6|TRBV4-3|NA
TGCGCCAGCAGCCAAGATGGGGGCGCGGATTCACCCCTCCACTTT
CASSQDGGADSPLHF
>NA|TRBJ2-1|TRBV2|TRBD2
TGTGCCAGCAGTGAAGATAGCGGGGGGAACAATGAGCAGTTCTTC
CASSEDSGGNNEQFF
>NA|TRBJ1-1|TRBV3-1|TRBD1
TGTGCCAGCAGCCATGGAAATACAGGGGGCCGGGCTTTCTTT
CASSHGNTGGRAFF
>few|TRBJ1-6|TRBV4-3|NA
TGCGCCAGCAGCCAAAACCGAGGAGTCTCACCCCTCCACTTT
CASSQNRGVSPLHF
>few|TRBJ2-3|TRBV12-3/TRBV12-4|TRBD2
TGTGCCAGCAGTTTTGGGACTAGCCAGTATTTT
CASSFGTSQYF
>NA|TRBJ2-1|TRBV5-1|NA
TGCGCCAGCAGCTTGGTAGGGGAACCGTCCTACAATGAGCAGTTCTTC
CASSLVGEPSYNEQFF
>NA|TRBJ2-3|TRBV7-2|NA
TGTGCCAGCAGCTTATTTTCCCCAGATACGCAGTATTTT
CASSLFSPDTQYF
>NA|TRBJ1-3|TRBV30|NA
TGTGCCTGGAGTCGCGGGGGTGGATCTGGAAACACCATATATTTT
CAWSRGGGSGNTIYF
>few|TRBJ2-5|TRBV5-8|NA
TGTGCCAGCAGCTTGGCCGCAGTACGAGAGCAGTACTTC
CASSLAAVREQYF
>few|TRBJ2-5|TRBV10-3|TRBD2
TGTGCCATCAGCGGGACTAGCACATACAATGAGCAGTACTTC
CAISGTSTYNEQYF
>few|TRBJ2-7|TRBV3-1|NA
TGTGCCAGCAGCCCGGGGGACGGAGCCTACGAGCAGTACTTC
CASSPGDGAYEQYF
>NA|TRBJ1-4|TRBV10-3|TRBD1
TGTGCCATCAGTGGAGGACAGGGGGCGACTAATGAAAAACTGTTTTTT
CAISGGQGATNEKLFF
>NA|TRBJ1-1|TRBV7-9|NA
TGTGCCAGCAGCTTACAACCCAGTAACACTGAAGCTTTCTTT
CASSLQPSNTEAFF
>NA|TRBJ1-1|TRBV6-6|TRBD1
TGTGCCAGCAGTTACTCTGGACAGGGTACGAACACTGAAGCTTTCTTT
CASSYSGQGTNTEAFF
>NA|TRBJ1-4|TRBV10-3|TRBD1
TGTGCCATCAGCCTCGGGGGACAGGGAGGGGGAAGAGAAAAACTGTTTTTT
CAISLGGQGGGREKLFF
>NA|TRBJ2-1|TRBV25-1|TRBD1
TGTGCCAGCACCCAACCCGGGACAGGGGCCAATGAGCAGTTCTTC
CASTQPGTGANEQFF
>few|TRBJ2-7|TRBV24-1|TRBD1
TGTGCCACGGACAGGGCGTCCTACGAGCAGTACTTC
CATDRASYEQYF
>NA|TRBJ1-2|TRBV21-1|NA
TGTGCCAGCGGCATGGACTATGGCTACACCTTC
CASGMDYGYTF
>NA|TRBJ2-7|TRBV6-5|TRBD1
TGTGCCAGCGGAATACCGGGACAGCCCTCCTACGAGCAGTACTTC
CASGIPGQPSYEQYF
>few|TRBJ2-3|TRBV4-1|NA
TGCGCCAGCAGCCAGAAGGAAGGCCCTCCGAATACGCAGTATTTT
CASSQKEGPPNTQYF
>NA|TRBJ2-7|TRBV20-1|NA
TGCAGTGCTAGGGGCACAGCAGGGACATTCGTCTACGAGCAGTACTTC
CSARGTAGTFVYEQYF
>NA|TRBJ1-6|TRBV4-3|TRBD1
TGCGCCAGCAGCCAGGACAGGGGCAGCAATTCACCCCTCCACTTT
CASSQDRGSNSPLHF
>many|TRBJ2-1|TRBV7-2|NA
TGTGCCAGCACCCCGGTGAACAATGAGCAGTTCTTC
CASTPVNNEQFF
>NA|TRBJ1-1|TRBV4-3|NA
TGCGCCAGCAGCCGGCAGGGCTTCAGTGAAGCTTTCTTT
CASSRQGFSEAFF
>once|TRBJ2-1|TRBV6-2/TRBV6-3|NA
TGTGCCAGCAGTGCTCGGACTTCCTACAATGAGCAGTTCTTC
CASSARTSYNEQFF
>NA|TRBJ2-1|TRBV28|TRBD2
TGTGCCAGCAGTATAACTAGCGGGGGGGCGAATGAGCAGTTCTTC
CASSITSGGANEQFF
>few|TRBJ2-7|TRBV27|TRBD2
TGTGCCAGCAGAACCGGGACTAGCGGGGTTGAGCAGTACTTC
CASRTGTSGVEQYF
>NA|TRBJ1-4|TRBV28|TRBD1
TGTGCCAGCAGTGATACCGGGACAGGGGAGGAGGAAAAACTGTTTTTT
CASSDTGTGEEEKLFF
>NA|TRBJ2-6|TRBV5-5|NA
TGTGCCAGCAGCTTACCAGGGGCCCTCCAGGGCTCTGGGGCCAACGTCCTGACTTTC
CASSLPGALQGSGANVLTF
>few|TRBJ1-4|TRBV12-3/TRBV12-4|NA
TGTGCCAGCAGTCCATTGGACAGAGATAATGAAAAACTGTTTTTT
CASSPLDRDNEKLFF
>NA|TRBJ2-5|TRBV6-5|NA
TGTGCCAGCAGTGACTCGGGGTTAGAGACCCAGTACTTC
CASSDSGLETQYF
>few|TRBJ2-4|TRBV7-2|TRBD1
TGTGCCAGCAGCCCCGGGACAGGGAACATTCAGTACTTC
CASSPGTGNIQYF
>NA|TRBJ2-5|TRBV21-1|NA
TGTGCCAGCAGCATATTGGACAGGGCCCCTTTTCGGCCAAAAGAGACCCAGTACTTC
CASSILDRAPFRPKETQYF
>few|TRBJ2-3|TRBV9|NA
TGTGCCAGCAGCCCCCGCGGTGAGGGTGGAGATACGCAGTATTTT
CASSPRGEGGDTQYF